This T cell receptor (beta chain) originates from a study of shared clonotypes between healthy human individuals. Points from the study as a whole: Exclusively blood specimens were collected; tissue repertoires likely differ. Among a handful of donors, roughly 5% of naive CD4 clonotypes were found in common.

Germline assignment: CDR1 SQVTM and CDR2 ANQGSEA. J gave up 0 bases and V 6 bases, and 3 bases lay outside the gene matches. This CDR3 contains 15 residues. Generated by immunoSEQ multiplex PCR, the TCRdb table keeps only in-frame clones and is missing some. The repertoire includes hundreds of thousands of clones, approximately 95% of them detected once, and approximately 0.12% sits in the top ten. About this clone itself: What it recognizes is unknown.

Cells designated naive CD8 were CD45RO-negative and were positively selected for CCR7, with terminally differentiated effector memory CD45RA+ cells excluded. Every one of the donors was a Caucasian adult that lived in Nashville, Tennessee. The chain joins TRBV29-1 to TRBJ2-6, with 9 bases matching TRBD1. The sequenced sample consisted of naive CD8+ T cells sorted from blood. The TCR originated in a woman in her twenties or thirties in good health. As DNA, the CDR3 is TGCAGCGTGACAGGGGGGAGCTCTGGGGCCAACGTCCTGACTTTC. This encodes CSVTGGSSGANVLTF.